These 9 T cell receptor beta chains originate from one sample sequenced in a study of OX40 agonist ivuxolimab in advanced cancers. Repertoires were generated with immunoSEQ multiplex PCR, while TCRdb's copy carries only in-frame clones and drops some. Of roughly 61,000 clones listed, 75% to 90% are singletons. Sample: CD4+ or CD8+ T cells sorted from blood, taken in a trial of the OX40 agonist ivuxolimab. These receptors all stem from an adult with an advanced solid tumor such as melanoma, head and neck, liver or kidney cancer.

This clone has only one observation. The V gene is TRBV13, the J gene TRBJ2-7; TRBD2 matches at 11 bases. The V and J ends lost 5 bases and 2 bases, in that order; junction bases with no gene match: 14. The CDR3 runs 18 residues. The germline V gene has CDR1 PRHDT and CDR2 FYEKMQ (reference sequence). The CDR3 sequence: CASSLYSPTSGSTYEQYF. The CDR3 bases are TGTGCCAGCAGCCTTTATAGCCCCACTAGCGGGAGCACCTACGAGCAGTACTTC.

This chain joins TRBV18 and TRBJ1-4; the D is unclear. The ends were cut back, 5 bases at V and 0 bases at J, with 13 bases in the middle. The CDR3 loop spans 16 amino acids. The germline V gene encodes CDR1 KGHSH and CDR2 LQKENI. The CDR3, as DNA: TGTGCCAGCTCATCCAAGGCCAGTGCAACTAATGAAAAACTGTTTTTT. This codes for CASSSKASATNEKLFF. Full variable domain (rest looked up from reference TRBV18 and TRBJ1-4): NAGVMQNPRHLVRRRGQEARLRCSPMKGHSHVYWYRQLPEEGLKFMVYLQKENIIDESGMPKERFSAEFPKEGPSILRIQQVVRGDSAAYFCASSSKASATNEKLFFGSGTQLSVL.

CDR3 protein: CASSLDGTSFETQYF. For the CDR3, the DNA is TGCGCCAGCAGCTTGGATGGGACTAGCTTTGAGACCCAGTACTTC. V and J are TRBV5-1 and TRBJ2-5; 9 bases line up with TRBD2. This CDR3 region has 15 residues. V lost 0 bases to trimming and J lost 5 bases; unmatched junction nucleotides: 5. CDR1 and CDR2 (germline): SGHRS, YFSETQ.

The CDR3 here is CASSRQAGTGGLAFF. In DNA, the CDR3 is TGTGCCAGCAGCCGACAAGCCGGGACAGGGGGGTTGGCTTTCTTT. The V call is TRBV7-9, the J call TRBJ1-1; TRBD1 aligns across 11 bases. The trim removed 5 bases at V and 11 bases at J, leaving 13 bases unmatched. CDR1 and CDR2 (germline): SEHNR, FQNEAQ (reference sequence). This CDR3 spans 15 amino acids.

This clone has a single count. J is TRBJ1-2 and V is TRBV5-3, with 10 bases that match TRBD1. TRBV5-3 is classed as an ORF, of uncertain function. The CDR3 totals 12 residues. V shed 8 bases and J 4 bases; nucleotides not matched to a gene: 2. The CDR3, as DNA: TGTGCCAGCCGGGACAGGGGCTATGGCTACACCTTC. Translating gives CASRDRGYGYTF.

The genes are TRBV10-2 and TRBJ2-7; no firm D call. The CDR3 has 16 residues. CDR1 and CDR2 from the germline V gene are WSHSY and SAAADI. Trimming took off 4 bases at V and 6 bases at J, with 22 bases between the two ends. The CDR3 loop reads CASSVNVGRSAGEQYF. Written as DNA, the CDR3 is TGCGCCAGCAGTGTTAATGTGGGCAGGTCCGCCGGCGAGCAGTACTTC.

V and J are TRBV6-5 and TRBJ2-5; D remains ambiguous. Matching the DNA end better, TRBJ2-7 makes the J call doubtful. CDR3 length: 15 amino acids. Germline-derived CDR1 and CDR2 are MNHEY and SVGAGI. The CDR3 bases are TGTGCCAGCAGTTACTCCCCTAGTTCTGATTCCGAGCAGTACTTC. Its protein product is CASSYSPSSDSEQYF.

The gene calls are TRBV29-1 and TRBJ1-1, with 9 bases fitting TRBD1. Germline V gene data show CDR1 as SQVTM and CDR2 as ANQGSEA. J gave up 3 bases and V 3 bases, and 5 bases lay outside the gene matches. The CDR3 consists of 14 residues. CDR3: CSVDRDREYTEAFF. DNA for the CDR3: TGCAGCGTTGATCGGGACAGGGAGTACACTGAAGCTTTCTTT.

The genes are TRBV5-1 and TRBJ2-1; the match to TRBD2 covers 13 bases. The CDR3 totals 16 residues. V was clipped by 3 bases and J by 7 bases; unmatched bases: 7. Germline lookup yields CDR1 SGHRS and CDR2 YFSETQ. CDR3 residues: CASSSPGLAGLNEQFF. Here the CDR3 DNA reads TGCGCCAGCAGCTCTCCGGGACTAGCGGGGTTAAATGAGCAGTTCTTC.